At least ten counts were recorded for the clone carrying this T cell receptor (beta chain). The TCR library protocol attached unique molecular identifiers to the individual cDNA molecules. MiXCR, run by TCRdb on the 5' RACE reads, gives a single entry per CDR3 protein. The sample gives over 55,000 distinct CDR3 sequences, under 15% of which show up once; roughly 1.2% is in the top ten. The sample comes from a study of early T cells in non-severe SARS-CoV-2 infection. This TCR derives from an adult who was a healthcare worker with PCR-confirmed SARS-CoV-2 infection or an uninfected control (not recorded which). Sequencing was done on a sample of whole blood.

CDR3 region: CASSQAQHEQFF. CDR3 sequence (DNA): TGTGCCAGCAGCCAGGCCCAGCATGAGCAGTTCTTC. This chain joins TRBV7-6 and TRBJ2-1; D is unresolved. Germline-derived CDR1 and CDR2 are SGHVS and FNYEAQ. The CDR3 runs 12 residues. Deletions cut 5 bases from V and 8 bases from J, with 10 bases between. The variable domain in full, with the rest retrieved from reference TRBV7-6 and TRBJ2-1, is GAGVSQSPRYKVTKRGQDVALRCDPISGHVSLYWYRQALGQGPEFLTYFNYEAQQDKSGLPNDRFSAERPEGSISTLTIQRTEQRDSAMYRCASSQAQHEQFFGPGTRLTVL.